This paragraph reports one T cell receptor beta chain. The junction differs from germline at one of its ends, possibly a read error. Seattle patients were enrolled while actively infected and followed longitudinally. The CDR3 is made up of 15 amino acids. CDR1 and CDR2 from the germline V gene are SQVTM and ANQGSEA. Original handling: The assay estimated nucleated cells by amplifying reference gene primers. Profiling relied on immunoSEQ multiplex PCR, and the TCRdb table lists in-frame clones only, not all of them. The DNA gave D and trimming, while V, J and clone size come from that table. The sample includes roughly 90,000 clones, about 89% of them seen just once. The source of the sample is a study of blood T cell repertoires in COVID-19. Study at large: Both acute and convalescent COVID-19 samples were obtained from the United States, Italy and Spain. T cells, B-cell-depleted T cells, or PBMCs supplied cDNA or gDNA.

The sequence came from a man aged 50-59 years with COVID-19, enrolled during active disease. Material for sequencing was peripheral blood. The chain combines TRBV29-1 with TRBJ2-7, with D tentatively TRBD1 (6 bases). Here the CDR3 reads CSVEGTSEGFYEQYF. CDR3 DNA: TGCAGCGTCGAAGGGACATCTGAAGGTTTTTACGAGCAGTACTTC.